Listed here are 23 T cell receptor beta chains from one sample, sequenced in a study of blood T cell repertoires in COVID-19. Profiled with immunoSEQ multiplex PCR; TCRdb holds only in-frame clones, not every one. The sample shows around 60,000 clones, 90% of them seen only once. The specimen sequenced was peripheral blood. The receptors here all came from a man between 60 and 75 years old with active COVID-19.

This chain connects TRBV28 to TRBJ1-1; weak D call: TRBD1 (6 bases). The CDR3 is 14 amino acids. Germline V CDR1 and CDR2: MDHEN, SYDVKM. The V end lost 5 bases, the J end lost 3 bases, and 13 bases lay between the germline ends. Here the CDR3 reads CASSPNRAHTEAFF. For the CDR3, the DNA is TGTGCCAGCAGTCCTAACAGGGCGCACACTGAAGCTTTCTTT.

V and J are TRBV6-1 and TRBJ1-2; D is undetermined. The CDR3 runs to 13 residues. V was shortened by 1 base and J by 7 bases, with 10 bases between the two germline ends. Germline loops: CDR1 MNHNS, CDR2 SASEGT. The chain's CDR3 is CASSEEFHSGYTF. The CDR3 DNA reads TGTGCCAGCAGTGAAGAATTTCACTCTGGCTACACCTTC.

CDR3 sequence reads: CASSLGLAEEQYF. For the CDR3, the DNA is TGTGCCAGCAGCCTCGGACTAGCAGAAGAGCAGTACTTC. This chain joins TRBV9 and TRBJ2-7; 8 positions agree with TRBD2. The V segment lost 4 bases and the J segment 7 bases; nucleotides outside the gene matches: 7. The CDR3 covers 13 residues. Per the germline V gene, CDR1 is SGDLS and CDR2 is YYNGEE.

The rearrangement uses TRBV13 and TRBJ2-7, with D possibly matching TRBD1 (6 bases). The CDR3 contains 15 residues. Between the trimmed V and J ends, which lost 2 bases and 1 base, there was a span of 12 bases. The germline gives CDR1 PRHDT, CDR2 FYEKMQ (reference sequence). The CDR3 region has the DNA TGTGCCAGCAGCTTACAGGGGTTGAGGTCCTACGAGCAGTACTTC. This translates into CASSLQGLRSYEQYF.

This sequence joins TRBV11-2 and TRBJ2-1; 14 nucleotides match TRBD2. The CDR3 extends over 15 amino acids. CDR1 is SGHAT, CDR2 FQNNGV, per germline. Unmatched junction bases numbered 8, after V lost 6 bases and J lost 10 bases. The CDR3 DNA reads TGTGCCAGCAGTAAGACTAGCGGGAGGGCCGGGGAGCAGTTCTTC. This codes for CASSKTSGRAGEQFF.

Comments on this clone: Its ends do not fully match the called genes, so a read error is possible. The genes are TRBV10-3 and TRBJ2-3; D might be TRBD1 (6 bases). CDR3 size: 17 residues. Germline V gene data show CDR1 as ENHRY and CDR2 as SYGVKD. The CDR3 is CAISTLTGTPRTDTQYF. Written as DNA, the CDR3 is TGTGCTATCAGCACCTTAACAGGGACACCGCGCACAGATACGCAGTATTTT.

This clone was seen only a few times. CDR3 sequence: CASKDILGLNNEQFF. CDR3 in DNA: TGTGCCAGCAAGGATATACTAGGCCTTAACAATGAGCAGTTCTTC. The chain is built from TRBV2 and TRBJ2-1; the D gene is possibly TRBD2 (5 bases). Germline CDR1 is SNHLY and CDR2 is FYNNEI. Trimming removed 7 bases at V and 5 bases at J, with 18 bases between. The CDR3 sequence is 15 residues long. Complete variable domain (other parts from reference TRBV2 and TRBJ2-1): EPEVTQTPSHQVTQMGQEVILRCVPISNHLYFYWYRQILGQKVEFLVSFYNNEISEKSEIFDDQFSVERPDGSNFTLKIRSTKLEDSAMYFCASKDILGLNNEQFFGPGTRLTVL.

The chain couples TRBV2 to TRBJ2-7; possibly TRBD2 for D (6 bases). V was trimmed by 5 bases and J by 6 bases, leaving 20 bases between them. The CDR3 length is 15 residues. CDR1 is SNHLY and CDR2 is FYNNEI in the germline V gene. CDR3 in amino acids: CASSPERWGDPEQYF. The CDR3 DNA sequence: TGTGCCAGCAGTCCCGAGCGGTGGGGGGACCCCGAGCAGTACTTC. The entire variable domain, with the rest obtained from reference TRBV2 and TRBJ2-7, is as follows: EPEVTQTPSHQVTQMGQEVILRCVPISNHLYFYWYRQILGQKVEFLVSFYNNEISEKSEIFDDQFSVERPDGSNFTLKIRSTKLEDSAMYFCASSPERWGDPEQYFGPGTRLTVT.

The count of this clone is one. This rearrangement joins TRBV14 to TRBJ2-1, with unresolved D. V was cut by 5 bases and J by 6 bases, with 17 bases left in between. In germline, CDR1 is SGHDN, CDR2 FVKESK. CDR3 size: 15 residues. CDR3: CASSSLPDISNEQFF. CDR3 sequence (DNA): TGTGCCAGCAGCAGCCTCCCCGACATTTCCAATGAGCAGTTCTTC.

This rearrangement joins TRBV7-9 to TRBJ1-1; a weak D match, TRBD1 (6 bases). Trimming removed 5 bases from V and 3 bases from J, with 19 bases in between. CDR3 size: 16 residues. Germline CDR1 reads SEHNR; CDR2 reads FQNEAQ (reference sequence). CDR3 sequence reads: CASSPLGQTSDTEAFF. CDR3 in DNA: TGTGCCAGCAGCCCATTAGGACAGACATCAGACACTGAAGCTTTCTTT.

The chain couples TRBV19 to TRBJ1-2; D possibly corresponds to TRBD1 (6 bases). V was cut by 2 bases and J by 2 bases, with 12 bases left in between. CDR1 and CDR2 (germline): LNHDA, SQIVND (reference sequence). The CDR3 totals 15 residues. The CDR3 nucleotides are TGTGCCAGTAGTATACCGGACAGTAACAACTATGGCTACACCTTC. Residues: CASSIPDSNNYGYTF.

This clone was observed a few times. This chain uses TRBV4-1 with TRBJ1-2; D is ambiguous. CDR1 is MGHRA and CDR2 is YSYEKL in the germline V gene. The V and J ends lost 1 base and 2 bases respectively, with 8 bases between them. This CDR3 has 14 amino acids. The CDR3 region has the DNA TGCGCCAGCAGCCAAGTAGACGGGAACTATGGCTACACCTTC. Its translation is CASSQVDGNYGYTF.

The chain recombines TRBV5-1 with TRBJ1-2, with D tentatively TRBD1 (5 bases). V dropped 3 bases and J dropped 7 bases, with 13 bases sitting between them. Germline values: CDR1 SGHRS, CDR2 YFSETQ. The CDR3 spans 13 residues. CDR3: CASSSNDRLGYTF. The CDR3 DNA sequence: TGCGCCAGCAGCTCCAATGACAGACTTGGCTACACCTTC.

V usage is TRBV27 and J usage is TRBJ2-1; 13 bases fit TRBD2. V shed 5 bases and J 8 bases; nucleotides not matched to a gene: 15. The V gene's germline CDR1 is MNHEY and CDR2 SMNVEV (reference sequence). The CDR3 length is 18 residues. The CDR3 sequence: CASSRTGTSGTRRDEQFF. CDR3 bases: TGTGCCAGCAGTCGAACCGGGACTAGCGGGACACGACGAGATGAGCAGTTCTTC.

The chain links TRBV29-1 to TRBJ2-7; TRBD1 might be the D (5 bases). Deletions cut 7 bases from V and 2 bases from J, with 12 bases between. The CDR3 spans 12 residues. The germline V gene encodes CDR1 SQVTM and CDR2 ANQGSEA. The CDR3 loop reads CSAGQTPYEQYF. The CDR3 DNA is TGCAGCGCAGGACAAACCCCCTACGAGCAGTACTTC.

This clone was picked up a small number of times. This chain links TRBV9 with TRBJ1-2; 8 bases are a match to TRBD1. Germline assignment: CDR1 SGDLS and CDR2 YYNGEE. The trim removed 4 bases at V and 8 bases at J, leaving 4 bases unmatched. CDR3 length: 12 amino acids. CDR3 protein: CASSPRQGGYTF. The CDR3 nucleotides read TGTGCCAGCAGCCCCAGACAGGGGGGCTACACCTTC.

The V gene is TRBV9, the J gene TRBJ2-1; D remains unclear. The germline V gene has CDR1 SGDLS and CDR2 YYNGEE. This CDR3 contains 14 residues. Trimming took off 0 bases at V and 4 bases at J, with 8 bases between the two ends. As DNA, the CDR3 is TGTGCCAGCAGCGTAGTTACCGGTTACAATGAGCAGTTCTTC. Translation: CASSVVTGYNEQFF.

The J gene is TRBJ2-7, the V gene TRBV28; D perhaps matches TRBD1 (5 bases). The CDR3 length is 14 residues. Germline lookup yields CDR1 MDHEN and CDR2 SYDVKM. V lost 2 bases and J 2 bases, leaving 10 bases between the germline ends. DNA for the CDR3: TGTGCCAGCAGTTTAACAGGTCCCCCCTACGAGCAGTACTTC. It translates to CASSLTGPPYEQYF.

The J gene is TRBJ2-2, the V gene TRBV6-5; 7 positions match TRBD2. Germline values: CDR1 MNHEY, CDR2 SVGAGI. Germline trimming cut 6 bases from V and 0 bases from J; bases unmatched to any gene: 4. The CDR3 has 15 amino acids. CDR3 sequence: CASSLLATNTGELFF. CDR3 DNA sequence: TGTGCCAGCAGCTTACTAGCGACGAACACCGGGGAGCTGTTTTTT.

CDR3 residues: CASSYSGAYEQYF. CDR3 coding DNA: TGTGCCAGCAGTTACTCGGGCGCCTACGAGCAGTACTTC. The chain carries TRBV6-5 and TRBJ2-7; D gene uncertain. This CDR3 spans 13 amino acids. Trimming stripped 0 bases from V and 2 bases from J, with 5 bases between. The V gene's germline CDR1 is MNHEY and CDR2 SVGAGI.

The V and J genes are TRBV10-3 and TRBJ1-6; no clear D. CDR1 is ENHRY, CDR2 SYGVKD, per germline. V dropped 0 bases and J dropped 7 bases, with 7 bases sitting between them. This CDR3 region has 14 residues. The CDR3 coding sequence is TGTGCCATCAGTGAGTCCCAGTTCAATTCACCCCTCCACTTT. Translation: CAISESQFNSPLHF.

This clone has just a few counts. The V gene is TRBV28, the J gene TRBJ1-2; TRBD1 aligns across 7 bases. Germline V gene sequence: CDR1 MDHEN, CDR2 SYDVKM. J lost 8 bases, V lost 8 bases, and 14 bases had no gene match. CDR3 size: 14 residues. DNA for the CDR3: TGTGCCAGCCTTAGGGGACCGACAGGGATCGGCTACACCTTC. This gives the protein CASLRGPTGIGYTF.

The rearrangement joins TRBV3-1 (or the pseudogene TRBV3-2) to TRBJ1-2; unclear D gene. The CDR3 is made up of 14 amino acids. Germline lookup yields CDR1 LGHDT and CDR2 YNNKEL (reference sequence). Deletions cut 0 bases from V and 4 bases from J, with 9 bases between. CDR3 protein: CASSQEVGVYGYTF. The CDR3 DNA reads TGTGCCAGCAGCCAAGAGGTCGGGGTCTATGGCTACACCTTC.